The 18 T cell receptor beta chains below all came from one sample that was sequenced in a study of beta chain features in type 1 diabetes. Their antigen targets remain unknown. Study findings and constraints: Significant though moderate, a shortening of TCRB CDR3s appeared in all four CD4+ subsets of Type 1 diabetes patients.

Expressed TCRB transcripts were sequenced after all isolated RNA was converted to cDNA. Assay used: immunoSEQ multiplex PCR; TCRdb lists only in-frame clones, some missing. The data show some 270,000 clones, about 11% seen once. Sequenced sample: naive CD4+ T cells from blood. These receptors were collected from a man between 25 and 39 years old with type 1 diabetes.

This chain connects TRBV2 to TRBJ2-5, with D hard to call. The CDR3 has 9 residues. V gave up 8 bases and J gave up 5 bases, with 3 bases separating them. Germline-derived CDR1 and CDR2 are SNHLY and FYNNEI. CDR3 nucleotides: TGTGCCAGCGAGGAGACCCAGTACTTC. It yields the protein CASEETQYF.

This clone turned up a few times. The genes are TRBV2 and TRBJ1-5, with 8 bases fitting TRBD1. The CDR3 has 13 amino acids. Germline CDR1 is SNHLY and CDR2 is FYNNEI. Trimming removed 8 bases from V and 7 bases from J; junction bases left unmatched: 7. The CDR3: CASAGQGIQPQHF. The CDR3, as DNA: TGTGCCAGCGCTGGACAGGGTATCCAGCCCCAGCATTTT.

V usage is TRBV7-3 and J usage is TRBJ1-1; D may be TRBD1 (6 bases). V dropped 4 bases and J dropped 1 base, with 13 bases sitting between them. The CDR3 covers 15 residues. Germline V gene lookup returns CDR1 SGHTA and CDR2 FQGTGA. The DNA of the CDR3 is TGTGCCAGCAGCTCATCCGGGACAACGAACACTGAAGCTTTCTTT. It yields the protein CASSSSGTTNTEAFF.

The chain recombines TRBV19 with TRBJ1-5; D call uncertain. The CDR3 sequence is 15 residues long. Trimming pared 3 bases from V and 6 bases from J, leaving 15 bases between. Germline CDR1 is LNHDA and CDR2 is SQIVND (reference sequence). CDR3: CASSIGGMGFQPQHF. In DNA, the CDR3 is TGTGCCAGTAGTATCGGAGGGATGGGCTTTCAGCCCCAGCATTTT.

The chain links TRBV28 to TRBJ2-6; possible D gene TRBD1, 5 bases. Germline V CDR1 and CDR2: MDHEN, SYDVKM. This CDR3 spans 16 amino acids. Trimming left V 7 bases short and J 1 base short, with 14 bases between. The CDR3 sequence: CASTSPAGSGANVLTF. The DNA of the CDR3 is TGTGCCAGCACCTCCCCCGCAGGGTCTGGGGCCAACGTCCTGACTTTC.

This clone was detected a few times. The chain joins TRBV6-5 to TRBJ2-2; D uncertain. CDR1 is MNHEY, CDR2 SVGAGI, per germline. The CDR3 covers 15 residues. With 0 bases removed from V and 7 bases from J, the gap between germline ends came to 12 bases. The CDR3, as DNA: TGTGCCAGCAGTTACTCGATCCGGGTAATCGGGGAGCTGTTTTTT. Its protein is CASSYSIRVIGELFF.

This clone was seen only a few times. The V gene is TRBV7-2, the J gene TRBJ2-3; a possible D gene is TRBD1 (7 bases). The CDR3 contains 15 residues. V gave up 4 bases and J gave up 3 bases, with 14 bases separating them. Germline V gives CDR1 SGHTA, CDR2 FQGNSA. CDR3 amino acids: CASSSQQGRTDTQYF. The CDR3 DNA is TGTGCCAGCAGCTCCCAACAGGGGAGGACAGATACGCAGTATTTT.

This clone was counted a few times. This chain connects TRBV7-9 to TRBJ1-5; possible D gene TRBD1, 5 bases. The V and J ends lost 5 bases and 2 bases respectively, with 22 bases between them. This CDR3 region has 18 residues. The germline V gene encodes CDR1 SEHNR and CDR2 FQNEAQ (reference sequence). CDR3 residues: CASSPDTRQNQGNQPQHF. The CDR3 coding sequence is TGTGCCAGCAGCCCCGATACGAGACAGAATCAAGGCAATCAGCCCCAGCATTTT.

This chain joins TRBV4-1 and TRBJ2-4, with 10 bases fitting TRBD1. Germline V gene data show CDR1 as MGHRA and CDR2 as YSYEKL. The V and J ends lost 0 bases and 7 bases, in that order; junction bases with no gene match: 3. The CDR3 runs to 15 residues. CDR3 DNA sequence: TGCGCCAGCAGCCAAGATGGGACAGGGGTGAACATTCAGTACTTC. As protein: CASSQDGTGVNIQYF.

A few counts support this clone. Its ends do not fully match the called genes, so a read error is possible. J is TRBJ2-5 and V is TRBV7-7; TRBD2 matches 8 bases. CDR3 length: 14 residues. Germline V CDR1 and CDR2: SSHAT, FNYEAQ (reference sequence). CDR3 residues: CASSLSGGRETQYF. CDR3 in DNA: TGTGCTAGCAGCTTAAGCGGGGGAAGAGAGACCCAGTACTTC.

CDR3: CASSRRRGLAVGDPDTQYF. DNA for the CDR3: TGTGCCAGCAGCCGGCGGAGGGGACTAGCGGTTGGGGACCCAGATACGCAGTATTTT. The chain has TRBV7-2 and TRBJ2-3, with TRBD2 identical over 11 bases. CDR1 is SGHTA, CDR2 FQGNSA, per germline. The CDR3 runs 19 residues. V gave up 5 bases and J gave up 4 bases; unmatched junction bases: 17.

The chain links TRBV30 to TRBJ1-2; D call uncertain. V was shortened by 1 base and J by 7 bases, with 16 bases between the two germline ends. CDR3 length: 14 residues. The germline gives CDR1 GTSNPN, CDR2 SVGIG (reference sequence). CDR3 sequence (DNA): TGTGCCTGGAGTGCCCCCGGCGGGGTCGGTGGCTACACCTTC. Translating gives CAWSAPGGVGGYTF.

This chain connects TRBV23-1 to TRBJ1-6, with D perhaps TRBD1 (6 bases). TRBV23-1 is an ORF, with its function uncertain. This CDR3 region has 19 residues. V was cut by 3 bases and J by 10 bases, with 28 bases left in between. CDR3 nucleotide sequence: TGCGCCAGCAGTCAGCCACCGGGACACTTCGAGTGGGGGAAATCACCCCTCCACTTT. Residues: CASSQPPGHFEWGKSPLHF.

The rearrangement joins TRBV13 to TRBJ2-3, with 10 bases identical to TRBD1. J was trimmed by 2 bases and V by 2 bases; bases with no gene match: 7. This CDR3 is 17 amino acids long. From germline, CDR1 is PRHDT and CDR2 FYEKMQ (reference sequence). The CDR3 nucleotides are TGTGCCAGCAGCTTATCTTGGGGGACAGGGGCCACAGATACGCAGTATTTT. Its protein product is CASSLSWGTGATDTQYF. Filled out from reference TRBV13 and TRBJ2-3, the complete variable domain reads AAGVIQSPRHLIKEKRETATLKCYPIPRHDTVYWYQQGPGQDPQFLISFYEKMQSDKGSIPDRFSAQQFSDYHSELNMSSLELGDSALYFCASSLSWGTGATDTQYFGPGTRLTVL.

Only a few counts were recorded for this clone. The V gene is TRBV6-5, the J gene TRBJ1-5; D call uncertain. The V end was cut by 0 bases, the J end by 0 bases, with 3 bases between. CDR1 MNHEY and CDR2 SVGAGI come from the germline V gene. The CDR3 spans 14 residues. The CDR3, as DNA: TGTGCCAGCAGTTACTCGAGTAGCAATCAGCCCCAGCATTTT. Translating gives CASSYSSSNQPQHF.

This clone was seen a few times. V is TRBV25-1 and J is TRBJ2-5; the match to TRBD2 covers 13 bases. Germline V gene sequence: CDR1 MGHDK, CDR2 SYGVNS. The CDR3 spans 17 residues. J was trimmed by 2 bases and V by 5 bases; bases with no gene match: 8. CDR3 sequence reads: CASSQRTSGGWQETQYF. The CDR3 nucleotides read TGTGCCAGCAGTCAGAGGACTAGCGGGGGTTGGCAAGAGACCCAGTACTTC.

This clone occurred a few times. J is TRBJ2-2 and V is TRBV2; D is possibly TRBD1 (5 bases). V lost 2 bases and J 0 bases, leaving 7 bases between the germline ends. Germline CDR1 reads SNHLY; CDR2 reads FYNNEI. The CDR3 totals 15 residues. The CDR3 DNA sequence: TGTGCCAGCAGTGAACGACAGTCGAACACCGGGGAGCTGTTTTTT. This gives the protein CASSERQSNTGELFF.

The CDR3 reads CATRGTARLAKNIQYF. The CDR3 bases are TGTGCCACCCGCGGGACAGCACGACTAGCCAAAAACATTCAGTACTTC. The chain combines TRBV9 with TRBJ2-4, with D possibly matching TRBD1 (7 bases). Trimming cost V 9 bases and J 0 bases, with 19 bases left between them. The germline CDR1 and CDR2 sequences are SGDLS and YYNGEE. The CDR3 contains 16 residues.